The entry below gives a single T cell receptor (beta chain) sequence along with its context. This sample was taken from a study of shared clonotypes between healthy human individuals. CDR3 length: 15 residues. The germline CDR1 and CDR2 sequences are WNHNN and SYGVQD (reference sequence). Unmatched junction bases numbered 3, after V lost 7 bases and J lost 1 base. Profiled with immunoSEQ multiplex PCR; TCRdb holds only in-frame clones, not every one. This sample has roughly 95,000 clones, with roughly half found just once. The receptor's source is a woman between 40 and 50 years old in good health. Some clones in this sample may be carry-over from other donors' samples. The J gene is TRBJ2-2, the V gene TRBV10-1; 10 bases map to TRBD2. Sequencing was performed on PBMCs. CDR3: CASTGTSENTGELFF. The CDR3 DNA is TGCGCCAGCACCGGGACTAGCGAGAACACCGGGGAGCTGTTTTTT.